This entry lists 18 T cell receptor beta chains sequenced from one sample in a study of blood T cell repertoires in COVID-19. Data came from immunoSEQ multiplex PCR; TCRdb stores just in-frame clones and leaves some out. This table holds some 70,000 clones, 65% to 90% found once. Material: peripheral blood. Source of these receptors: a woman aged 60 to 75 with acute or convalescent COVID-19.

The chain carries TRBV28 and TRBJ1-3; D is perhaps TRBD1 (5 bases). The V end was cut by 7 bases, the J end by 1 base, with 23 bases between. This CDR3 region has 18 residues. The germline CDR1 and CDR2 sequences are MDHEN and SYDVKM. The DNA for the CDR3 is TGTGCCAGCACCTTGGGGGGGGTCTGGTTCTCTTCTGGAAACACCATATATTTT. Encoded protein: CASTLGGVWFSSGNTIYF.

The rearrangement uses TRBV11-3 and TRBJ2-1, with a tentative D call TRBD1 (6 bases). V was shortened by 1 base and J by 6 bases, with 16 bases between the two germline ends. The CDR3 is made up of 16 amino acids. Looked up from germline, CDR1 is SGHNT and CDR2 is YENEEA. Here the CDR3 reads CASSLGGTRGSNEQFF. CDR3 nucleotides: TGTGCCAGCAGCTTAGGAGGGACAAGGGGGTCCAATGAGCAGTTCTTC.

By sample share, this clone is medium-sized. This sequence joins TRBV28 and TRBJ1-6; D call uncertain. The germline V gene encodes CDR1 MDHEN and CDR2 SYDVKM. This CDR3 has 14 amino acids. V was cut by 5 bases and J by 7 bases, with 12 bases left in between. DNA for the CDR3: TGTGCCAGCAGTAACCGGGGTCGGAATTCACCCCTCCACTTT. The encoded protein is CASSNRGRNSPLHF.

CDR3 coding DNA: TGTGCCAGCAGCTTGGCGGCGTCTTTTGCTAGTACAGATACGCAGTATTTT. It specifies CASSLAASFASTDTQYF. V gene TRBV5-4 combines with J gene TRBJ2-3; D is unclear. This CDR3 contains 17 residues. The ends were cut back, 0 bases at V and 3 bases at J, with 17 bases in the middle. CDR1 and CDR2 from the germline V gene are SGHNT and YYREEE (reference sequence).

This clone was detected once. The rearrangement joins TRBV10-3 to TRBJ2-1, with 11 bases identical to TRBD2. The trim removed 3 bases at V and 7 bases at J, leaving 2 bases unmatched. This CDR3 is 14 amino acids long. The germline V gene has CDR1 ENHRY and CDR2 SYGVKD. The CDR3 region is CAISETSGRNEQFF. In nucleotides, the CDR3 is TGTGCCATCAGTGAAACTAGCGGGAGAAATGAGCAGTTCTTC.

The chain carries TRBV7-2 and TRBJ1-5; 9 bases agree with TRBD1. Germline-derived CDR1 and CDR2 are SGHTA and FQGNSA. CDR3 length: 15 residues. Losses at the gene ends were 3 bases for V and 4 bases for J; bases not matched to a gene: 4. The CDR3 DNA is TGTGCCAGCAGCTTGACCGGGACAGGGAATCAGCCCCAGCATTTT. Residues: CASSLTGTGNQPQHF.

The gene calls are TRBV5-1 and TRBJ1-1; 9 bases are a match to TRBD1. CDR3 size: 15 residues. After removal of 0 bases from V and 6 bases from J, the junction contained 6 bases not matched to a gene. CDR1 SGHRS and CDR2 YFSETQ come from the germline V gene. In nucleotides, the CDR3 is TGCGCCAGCAGCTTGGGGGGACAGGGAGCCTCTGAAGCTTTCTTT. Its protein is CASSLGGQGASEAFF.

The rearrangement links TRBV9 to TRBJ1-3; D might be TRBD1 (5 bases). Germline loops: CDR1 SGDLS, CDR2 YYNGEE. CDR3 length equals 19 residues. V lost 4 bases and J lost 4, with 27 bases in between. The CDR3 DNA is TGTGCCAGCAGCCCGGGGGGAGAAGGCGGACGAGTCTGGGGAAACACCATATATTTT. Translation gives CASSPGGEGGRVWGNTIYF.

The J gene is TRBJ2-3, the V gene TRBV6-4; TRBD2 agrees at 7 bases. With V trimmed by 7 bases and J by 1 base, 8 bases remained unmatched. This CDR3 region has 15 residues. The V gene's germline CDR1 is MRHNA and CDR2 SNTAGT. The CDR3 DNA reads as TGTGCCAGCACCAAAGCTGCGGGGGGCACAGATACGCAGTATTTT. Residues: CASTKAAGGTDTQYF.

The CDR3 DNA sequence: TGCAGCGTCCAACGGGACGGGAGCTCCTACAATGAGCAGTTCTTC. It yields the protein CSVQRDGSSYNEQFF. This rearrangement joins TRBV29-1 to TRBJ2-1, with a weak D call TRBD2 (6 bases). The germline gives CDR1 SQVTM, CDR2 ANQGSEA. This CDR3 is 15 amino acids long. The germline V and J ends were trimmed by 6 bases and 0 bases, with 15 bases remaining between them.

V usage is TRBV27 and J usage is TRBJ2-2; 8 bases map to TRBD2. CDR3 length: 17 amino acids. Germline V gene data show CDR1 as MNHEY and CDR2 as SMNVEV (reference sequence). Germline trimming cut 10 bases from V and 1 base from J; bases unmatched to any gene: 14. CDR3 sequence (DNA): TGTGCCATCCCGGGCGGGAGGCAACAATTGAACACCGGGGAGCTGTTTTTT. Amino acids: CAIPGGRQQLNTGELFF.

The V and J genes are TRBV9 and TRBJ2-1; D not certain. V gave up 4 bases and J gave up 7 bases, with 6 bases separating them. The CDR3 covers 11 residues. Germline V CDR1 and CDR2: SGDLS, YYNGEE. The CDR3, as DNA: TGTGCCAGCAGCTCCCAGAATGAGCAGTTCTTC. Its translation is CASSSQNEQFF.

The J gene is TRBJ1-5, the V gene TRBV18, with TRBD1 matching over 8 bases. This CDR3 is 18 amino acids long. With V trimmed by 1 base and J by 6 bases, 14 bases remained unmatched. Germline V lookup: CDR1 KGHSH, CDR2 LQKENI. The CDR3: CASSPRQGTTLWSQPQHF. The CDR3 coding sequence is TGTGCCAGCTCACCACGACAGGGGACCACACTCTGGAGTCAGCCCCAGCATTTT. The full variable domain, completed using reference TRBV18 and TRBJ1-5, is NAGVMQNPRHLVRRRGQEARLRCSPMKGHSHVYWYRQLPEEGLKFMVYLQKENIIDESGMPKERFSAEFPKEGPSILRIQQVVRGDSAAYFCASSPRQGTTLWSQPQHFGDGTRLSIL.

The CDR3 sequence: CASSLYRQGGNEKLFF. CDR3 in DNA: TGTGCCAGCAGCTTATACCGACAGGGGGGGAATGAAAAACTGTTTTTT. This sequence joins TRBV7-2 and TRBJ1-4; 9 bases map to TRBD1. CDR1 is SGHTA and CDR2 is FQGNSA in the germline V gene. Trimming took 2 bases from V and 5 from J; bases not matched to a gene: 6. The CDR3 covers 16 residues.

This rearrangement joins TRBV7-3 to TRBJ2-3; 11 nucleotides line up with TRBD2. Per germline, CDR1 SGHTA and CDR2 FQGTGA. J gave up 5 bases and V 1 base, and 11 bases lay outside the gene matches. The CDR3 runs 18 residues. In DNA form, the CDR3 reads TGTGCCAGCAGCTTAAGGCCCATACTAGCGGGGGATGGAGATACGCAGTATTTT. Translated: CASSLRPILAGDGDTQYF.

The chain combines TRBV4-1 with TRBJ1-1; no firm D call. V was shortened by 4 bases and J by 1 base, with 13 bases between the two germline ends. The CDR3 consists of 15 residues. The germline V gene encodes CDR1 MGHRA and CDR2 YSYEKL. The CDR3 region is CASSRLRVSNTEAFF. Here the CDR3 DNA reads TGCGCCAGCAGCCGTCTCCGGGTTTCGAACACTGAAGCTTTCTTT.

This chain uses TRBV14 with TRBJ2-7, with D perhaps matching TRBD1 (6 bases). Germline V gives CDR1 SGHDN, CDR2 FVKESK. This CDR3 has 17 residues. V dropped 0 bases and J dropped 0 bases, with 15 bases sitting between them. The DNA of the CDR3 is TGTGCCAGCAGCCAAGATAGGCACAGGGCGAGCTCCTACGAGCAGTACTTC. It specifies CASSQDRHRASSYEQYF. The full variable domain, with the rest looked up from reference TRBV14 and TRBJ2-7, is EAGVTQFPSHSVIEKGQTVTLRCDPISGHDNLYWYRRVMGKEIKFLLHFVKESKQDESGMPNNRFLAERTGGTYSTLKVQPAELEDSGVYFCASSQDRHRASSYEQYFGPGTRLTVT.

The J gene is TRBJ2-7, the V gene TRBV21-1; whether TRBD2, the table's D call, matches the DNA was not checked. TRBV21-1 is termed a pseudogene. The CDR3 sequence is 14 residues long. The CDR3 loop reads CASSMGRHVYEQYF. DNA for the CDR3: TGTGCCAGCAGCATGGGGAGGCATGTCTACGAGCAGTACTTC.